These 28 T cell receptor beta chains came from one sample sequenced in a study of cytomegalovirus exposure and HLA in healthy donors. The PCR made use of 60 Vbeta and 13 Jbeta primers. The table came from immunoSEQ multiplex PCR; TCRdb's copy has only in-frame clones and leaves some out. In all, the sample yields tens of thousands of clones. Input material: PBMCs. Every receptor here comes from a woman between 50 and 59 years old in good health and CMV-seropositive.

This chain uses TRBV30 with TRBJ1-1; D is perhaps TRBD1 (5 bases). Germline CDR1 GTSNPN, CDR2 SVGIG (reference sequence). CDR3 length equals 11 residues. Trimming took off 5 bases at V and 5 bases at J, with 9 bases between the two ends. The CDR3 DNA reads TGTGCCTGGCTAAGGGGAACTGAAGCTTTCTTT. This codes for CAWLRGTEAFF.

The chain uses TRBV28 and TRBJ1-2, with D possibly matching TRBD1 (6 bases). Trimming removed 4 bases from V and 12 bases from J, with 15 bases in between. The germline gives CDR1 MDHEN, CDR2 SYDVKM. The CDR3 runs to 12 residues. CDR3 in DNA: TGTGCCAGCAGTTCCCTTCCGGGACATAACACCTTC. It encodes CASSSLPGHNTF.

The V gene is TRBV7-8, the J gene TRBJ2-2, with 8 bases matching TRBD2. CDR1 is SGHVS and CDR2 is FQNEAQ in the germline V gene. This CDR3 region has 15 residues. Losses at the gene ends were 6 bases for V and 4 bases for J; bases not matched to a gene: 7. The CDR3 nucleotides are TGTGCCAGCAGGATAATTAGCGGGGTCACCGGGGAGCTGTTTTTT. Translation: CASRIISGVTGELFF.

The rearrangement links TRBV5-1 to TRBJ2-7; 11 nucleotides align to TRBD1. The V gene end was trimmed by 4 bases and the J gene end by 6 bases; junction bases not matched to a gene: 9. Germline CDR1 SGHRS, CDR2 YFSETQ. CDR3 length: 15 residues. CDR3 sequence reads: CASSTGGDRGSEQYF. The CDR3, as DNA: TGCGCCAGCAGCACCGGGGGGGACAGGGGGTCCGAGCAGTACTTC.

The chain has TRBV2 and TRBJ2-7; 7 bases are shared with TRBD1. V dropped 6 bases and J dropped 3; count of bases not matched to a gene: 2. CDR3 length: 12 amino acids. Germline V gene data show CDR1 as SNHLY and CDR2 as FYNNEI. The chain's CDR3 is CASSGTVYEQYF. In DNA form, the CDR3 reads TGTGCCAGCAGCGGGACAGTCTACGAGCAGTACTTC.

This chain links TRBV6-6 with TRBJ2-7; D may be TRBD1 (5 bases). Germline assignment: CDR1 MNHNY and CDR2 SVGAGI (reference sequence). The CDR3 loop spans 13 amino acids. Trimming stripped 10 bases from V and 3 bases from J, with 16 bases between. The CDR3 DNA is TGTGCCACCCGGGCAGGGATGGGCTACGAGCAGTACTTC. Its translation: CATRAGMGYEQYF.

The V gene is TRBV10-1, the J gene TRBJ2-7; perhaps TRBD1 as D (8 bases). CDR1 and CDR2 (germline): WNHNN, SYGVQD (reference sequence). This CDR3 is 15 amino acids long. V was cut by 10 bases and J by 1 base, with 20 bases left in between. In DNA, the CDR3 is TGCGCCACTTCGGGCCACAGGGGGGGTTCCTACGAGCAGTACTTC. This encodes CATSGHRGGSYEQYF.

This chain uses TRBV14 with TRBJ2-1, with 8 bases matching TRBD2. The V gene end was trimmed by 5 bases and the J gene end by 7 bases; junction bases not matched to a gene: 10. Germline CDR1 reads SGHDN; CDR2 reads FVKESK. The CDR3 length is 15 residues. The CDR3 loop reads CASSYPPSGSNEQFF. The CDR3 nucleotides are TGTGCCAGCAGCTATCCCCCCAGCGGGAGTAATGAGCAGTTCTTC.

This chain links TRBV30 with TRBJ2-7; D is perhaps TRBD2 (6 bases). In germline, CDR1 is GTSNPN, CDR2 SVGIG (reference sequence). The CDR3 is 14 residues long. The V end lost 4 bases, the J end lost 0 bases, and 13 bases lay between the germline ends. The CDR3 DNA is TGTGCCTGGACGAAGGCGGGAAGCTCCTACGAGCAGTACTTC. This translates into CAWTKAGSSYEQYF.

The gene calls are TRBV2 and TRBJ1-2; 9 positions agree with TRBD1. The CDR3 has 16 residues. Germline CDR1 is SNHLY and CDR2 is FYNNEI. V lost 6 bases to trimming and J lost 4 bases; unmatched junction nucleotides: 12. The CDR3 spells CASRDLNRGHGYGYTF. DNA for the CDR3: TGTGCCAGCAGAGATCTTAACAGGGGGCACGGCTATGGCTACACCTTC.

CDR3 amino acids: CASRRSSLYGYTF. The CDR3 DNA sequence: TGTGCCAGTAGGAGGTCCAGTCTCTATGGCTACACCTTC. The chain has TRBV19 and TRBJ1-2, with D unresolved. Germline V gene sequence: CDR1 LNHDA, CDR2 SQIVND (reference sequence). This CDR3 spans 13 amino acids. V was trimmed by 6 bases and J by 4 bases, leaving 12 bases between them.

This chain links TRBV5-1 with TRBJ2-5, with TRBD2 matching 8 bases. The V gene's germline CDR1 is SGHRS and CDR2 YFSETQ. J was trimmed by 5 bases and V by 0 bases; bases with no gene match: 3. This CDR3 contains 14 residues. CDR3 DNA: TGCGCCAGCAGCTTGGAGCGGGGGCAGGAGACCCAGTACTTC. The encoded protein is CASSLERGQETQYF.

V gene TRBV29-1 combines with J gene TRBJ1-2; D is uncertain. The CDR3 runs to 12 residues. V lost 0 bases, J lost 3 bases, and 5 bases lay in between. Germline V gene data show CDR1 as SQVTM and CDR2 as ANQGSEA. CDR3 in DNA: TGCAGCGTTGAAGATCGGGACTATGGCTACACCTTC. Translation gives CSVEDRDYGYTF. Based on the CDR3 plus reference TRBV29-1 and TRBJ1-2, the full variable domain is SAVISQKPSRDICQRGTSLTIQCQVDSQVTMMFWYRQQPGQSLTLIATANQGSEATYESGFVIDKFPISRPNLTFSTLTVSNMSPEDSSIYLCSVEDRDYGYTFGSGTRLTVV.

J is TRBJ1-2 and V is TRBV7-2; D is uncertain. V lost 2 bases, J lost 6 bases, and 13 bases lay in between. CDR3 length equals 14 residues. Germline CDR1 is SGHTA and CDR2 is FQGNSA. CDR3 region: CASSLRWQNDGYTF. The CDR3 DNA reads TGTGCCAGCAGCTTACGTTGGCAGAATGATGGCTACACCTTC. Drawing the rest from reference TRBV7-2 and TRBJ1-2, the complete variable domain is GAGVSQSPSNKVTEKGKDVELRCDPISGHTALYWYRQSLGQGLEFLIYFQGNSAPDKSGLPSDRFSAERTGGSVSTLTIQRTQQEDSAVYLCASSLRWQNDGYTFGSGTRLTVV.

The chain employs TRBV6-4 and TRBJ2-3, with 9 bases lining up with TRBD2. The CDR3 is made up of 16 amino acids. Trimming removed 2 bases from V and 0 bases from J; junction bases left unmatched: 3. Germline lookup yields CDR1 MRHNA and CDR2 SNTAGT. CDR3 sequence reads: CASSDGTSYSTDTQYF. The CDR3 nucleotides read TGTGCCAGCAGTGACGGGACTAGCTATAGCACAGATACGCAGTATTTT.

The V and J genes are TRBV19 and TRBJ2-1, with a tentative D call TRBD2 (5 bases). Germline loops: CDR1 LNHDA, CDR2 SQIVND (reference sequence). The CDR3 runs 13 residues. Trimming pared 7 bases from V and 4 bases from J, leaving 11 bases between. The CDR3 nucleotides are TGTGCCAGTATTCGTCCGGGATACAATGAGCAGTTCTTC. Its translation: CASIRPGYNEQFF.

This chain uses TRBV19 with TRBJ1-2; 7 bases align to TRBD1. Germline loops: CDR1 LNHDA, CDR2 SQIVND (reference sequence). The CDR3 has 15 amino acids. The V gene end was trimmed by 5 bases and the J gene end by 0 bases; junction bases not matched to a gene: 6. This chain's CDR3 is CASSAPGQTNYGYTF. Written as DNA, the CDR3 is TGTGCCAGTAGTGCTCCGGGACAGACTAACTATGGCTACACCTTC.

The chain uses TRBV5-4 and TRBJ2-1; D uncertain. Trimming stripped 0 bases from V and 4 bases from J, with 5 bases between. The CDR3 runs 13 residues. CDR1 SGHNT and CDR2 YYREEE come from the germline V gene (reference sequence). As DNA, the CDR3 is TGTGCCAGCAGCTTGGCCCTATACAATGAGCAGTTCTTC. Protein sequence: CASSLALYNEQFF.

V is TRBV18 and J is TRBJ2-3; D uncertain. Looked up from germline, CDR1 is KGHSH and CDR2 is LQKENI. CDR3 length: 11 residues. V was clipped by 6 bases and J by 8 bases, with 9 bases between them. CDR3 protein: CASSPSATQYF. CDR3 sequence (DNA): TGTGCCAGCTCCCCCAGTGCTACGCAGTATTTT.

V gene TRBV5-5 combines with J gene TRBJ1-1, with D hard to call. The length of the CDR3 is 14 residues. Germline CDR1 SGHKS, CDR2 YYEKEE (reference sequence). Trimming removed 3 bases at V and 7 bases at J, with 16 bases between. CDR3 nucleotides: TGTGCCAGCAGCTCCCAGAACCGCCAAGATGAAGCTTTCTTT. This codes for CASSSQNRQDEAFF.

The J gene is TRBJ2-3, the V gene TRBV19; D is unresolved. The CDR3 length is 15 residues. V was shortened by 2 bases and J by 2 bases, with 11 bases between the two germline ends. CDR1 LNHDA and CDR2 SQIVND come from the germline V gene (reference sequence). The CDR3 loop is CASSIRRVVTDTQYF. The CDR3 DNA is TGTGCCAGTAGTATACGACGGGTGGTCACAGATACGCAGTATTTT.

The chain recombines TRBV19 with TRBJ1-2; D not resolved. There are 14 residues in the CDR3. Deletions cut 6 bases from V and 7 bases from J, with 18 bases between. Germline lookup yields CDR1 LNHDA and CDR2 SQIVND (reference sequence). The CDR3 DNA reads TGTGCCAGTAGCCTCGCCAACCACATGGCTGGCTACACCTTC. Translation: CASSLANHMAGYTF.

The chain uses TRBV7-2 and TRBJ2-3; D not certain. The CDR3 totals 13 residues. Trimming stripped 5 bases from V and 5 bases from J, with 11 bases between. CDR1 is SGHTA and CDR2 is FQGNSA in the germline V gene. The CDR3 sequence: CASSPTVLDTQYF. For the CDR3, the DNA is TGTGCCAGCAGCCCTACGGTTTTAGATACGCAGTATTTT.

This chain connects TRBV18 to TRBJ2-5, with TRBD2 as a possible D gene (5 bases). Germline CDR1 KGHSH, CDR2 LQKENI. The CDR3 sequence is 16 residues long. Trimming removed 3 bases at V and 2 bases at J, with 16 bases between. The DNA of the CDR3 is TGTGCCAGCTCACCCCTGTCCCGGGGTGGGCAAGAGACCCAGTACTTC. Residues: CASSPLSRGGQETQYF.

The V and J genes are TRBV12-5 and TRBJ2-2; 7 nucleotides agree with TRBD2. Germline CDR1 reads LGHNT; CDR2 reads FRNRAP. V was pared by 0 bases and J by 6 bases, with 4 bases of the junction left unmatched. CDR3 length equals 15 residues. The DNA for the CDR3 is TGTGCTAGTGGTTTGGTACTTGGGGGGGCCGGGGAGCTGTTTTTT. It codes for CASGLVLGGAGELFF.

V is TRBV11-1 and J is TRBJ2-3, with 14 bases matching TRBD2. In germline, CDR1 is SGHAT, CDR2 FQDESV (reference sequence). J lost 2 bases, V lost 0 bases, and 4 bases had no gene match. The CDR3 length is 18 residues. The CDR3 sequence: CASSLAPTSGGATDTQYF. The CDR3 DNA follows: TGTGCCAGCAGCTTAGCGCCGACTAGCGGGGGGGCCACAGATACGCAGTATTTT.

V is TRBV11-2 and J is TRBJ2-3; D is possibly TRBD2 (5 bases). The CDR3 runs 14 residues. Germline V gene data show CDR1 as SGHAT and CDR2 as FQNNGV. With 1 base removed from V and 4 bases from J, the gap between germline ends came to 9 bases. The CDR3: CASSLGRRADTQYF. CDR3 bases: TGTGCCAGCAGCTTAGGGAGGCGAGCAGATACGCAGTATTTT.

This chain connects TRBV5-1 to TRBJ1-6; 7 bases agree with TRBD1. Germline assignment: CDR1 SGHRS and CDR2 YFSETQ. J gave up 8 bases and V 3 bases, and 5 bases lay outside the gene matches. CDR3 length equals 14 residues. CDR3 region: CASSSGQKDSPLHF. The CDR3 DNA follows: TGCGCCAGCAGCTCGGGACAGAAGGATTCACCCCTCCACTTT.